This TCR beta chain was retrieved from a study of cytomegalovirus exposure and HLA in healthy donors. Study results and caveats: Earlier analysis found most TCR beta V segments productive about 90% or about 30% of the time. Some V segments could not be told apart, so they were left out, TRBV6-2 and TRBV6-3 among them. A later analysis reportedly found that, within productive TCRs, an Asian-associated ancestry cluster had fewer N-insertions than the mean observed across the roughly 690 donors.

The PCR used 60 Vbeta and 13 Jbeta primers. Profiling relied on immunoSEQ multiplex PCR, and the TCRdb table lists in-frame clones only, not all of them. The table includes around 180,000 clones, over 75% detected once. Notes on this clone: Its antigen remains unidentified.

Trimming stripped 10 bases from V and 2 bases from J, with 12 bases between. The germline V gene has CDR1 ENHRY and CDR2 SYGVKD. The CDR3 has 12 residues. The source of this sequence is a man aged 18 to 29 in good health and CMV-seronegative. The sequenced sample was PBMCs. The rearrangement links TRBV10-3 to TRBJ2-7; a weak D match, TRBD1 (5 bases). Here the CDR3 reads CATTTDTYEQYF. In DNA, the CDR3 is TGTGCCACCACGACGGACACCTACGAGCAGTACTTC.